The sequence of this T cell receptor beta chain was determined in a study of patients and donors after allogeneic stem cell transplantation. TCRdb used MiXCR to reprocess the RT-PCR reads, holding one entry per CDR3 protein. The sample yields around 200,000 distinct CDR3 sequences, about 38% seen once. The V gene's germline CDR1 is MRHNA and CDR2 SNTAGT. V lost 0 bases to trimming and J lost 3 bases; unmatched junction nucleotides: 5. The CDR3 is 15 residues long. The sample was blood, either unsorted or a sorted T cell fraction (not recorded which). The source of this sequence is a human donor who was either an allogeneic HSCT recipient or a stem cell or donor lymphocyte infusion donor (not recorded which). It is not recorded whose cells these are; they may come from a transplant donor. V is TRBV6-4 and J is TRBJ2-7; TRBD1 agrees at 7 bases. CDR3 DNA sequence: TGTGCCAGCAGTGACTCGATTCGGGACAGCTACGAGCAGTACTTC. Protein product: CASSDSIRDSYEQYF.